What follows are 6 T cell receptor beta chains derived from one specimen sequenced in a study of regulatory T cells in long-lasting Graves disease. Through Arm-PCR of CDR3 regions and iRepertoire HTBI primers, TCR beta libraries were built. Each CDR3 protein is one row after TCRdb ran MiXCR on the multiplex PCR reads. The sample includes fewer than 550,000 distinct CDR3 sequences, about a sixth of them seen just once. Stated time point: newly diagnosed GD, antithyroid drugs for less than 3 months. Preparation of the TCR library used RNA extracted from PBMCs. The sample was also reused in another study, on T cells in Graves' hyperthyroidism and ophthalmopathy.

Material: peripheral blood mononuclear cells (PBMCs), obtained at new diagnosis, from a patient treated with antithyroid drugs. The source of these receptors is a woman between 18 and 30 years old with Graves disease.

This clonotype was picked up many times. This sequence joins TRBV6-1 and TRBJ1-4; tentatively, D is TRBD1 (6 bases). V lost 6 bases to trimming and J lost 0 bases, with 8 bases between them. CDR1 is MNHNS, CDR2 SASEGT, per germline. The CDR3 covers 14 residues. The CDR3 sequence is CASRRTATNEKLFF. DNA of the CDR3: TGTGCCAGCAGGAGGACAGCAACTAATGAAAAACTGTTTTTT.

This chain joins TRBV3-1 and TRBJ2-7; TRBD2 matches 7 bases. V lost 2 bases, J lost 6 bases, and 7 bases stayed unmatched. Germline CDR1 LGHDT, CDR2 YNNKEL (reference sequence). This CDR3 has 14 residues. Here the CDR3 DNA reads TGTGCCAGCAGCCAACTAGCGGCGCTTACCGAGCAGTACTTC. Amino acid sequence: CASSQLAALTEQYF.

This clonotype showed up many times. One end of the junction fails to match germline, which may point to a read error. The genes are TRBV12-3 or TRBV12-4 and TRBJ2-7; D unclear. The CDR3 covers 11 residues. The CDR3 here is CASSLFGGPTF. For the CDR3, the DNA is TGTGCCAGCAGTTTATTTGGCGGTCCCACATTC.

A remark on this clonotype: It may be a read error: a sequence one base away is much more abundant. The rearrangement uses TRBV6-2 or TRBV6-3 and TRBJ2-2, with a weak D call TRBD2 (6 bases). The V gene's germline CDR1 is MNHEY and CDR2 SVGEGT. CDR3 length: 14 residues. Trimming stripped 6 bases from V and 4 bases from J, with 12 bases between. The CDR3 protein is CASSPLGGTGELFF. The CDR3 DNA follows: TGTGCCAGCAGCCCTTTGGGGGGCACCGGGGAGCTGTTTTTT.

V and J are TRBV12-3 or TRBV12-4 and TRBJ1-2; no definite D call. The V gene lost 6 bases and the J gene lost 4 bases, with 12 bases spanning the gap. The CDR3 consists of 13 residues. The CDR3 sequence is CASSSGELYGYTF. The DNA of the CDR3 is TGTGCCAGCAGCTCGGGAGAACTCTATGGCTACACCTTC.

This clonotype was seen only a few times. This chain links TRBV20-1 with TRBJ2-7; D is unresolved. The CDR3 is 14 amino acids. Trimming shortened V by 5 bases and J by 3 bases, and 17 bases separated the two germline ends. The germline V gene encodes CDR1 DFQATT and CDR2 SNEGSKA (reference sequence). Here the CDR3 reads CSASETGLRYEQYF. In DNA form, the CDR3 reads TGCAGTGCTTCAGAGACCGGTCTCCGCTACGAGCAGTACTTC.